Below, 30 T cell receptor beta chains from the same sample are listed, as sequenced in a study of T-cell memory formation after mild COVID-19. TCRdb independently ran MiXCR on the 5' RACE reads; one entry per CDR3 protein. The sample yields some 260,000 distinct CDR3 sequences, approximately 16% seen once. Sequencing was done on a sample of PBMCs or a T cell subset sorted from them (not recorded which). These receptors were collected from a man between 18 and 29 years old who had mild COVID-19 (a few samples of this study predate the infection). Cell type and time point are not known.

The rearrangement joins TRBV5-1 to TRBJ2-5; 11 bases agree with TRBD2. The V gene's germline CDR1 is SGHRS and CDR2 YFSETQ. The CDR3 contains 16 residues. Germline trimming cut 4 bases from V and 5 bases from J; bases unmatched to any gene: 10. CDR3 coding DNA: TGCGCCAGCAGCCTGGGACTAGCGGCCCTCAGGGAGACCCAGTACTTC. It specifies CASSLGLAALRETQYF.

This clonotype was seen repeatedly, ten times or more. The chain couples TRBV5-1 to TRBJ2-5; TRBD2 matches at 7 bases. The CDR3 is 15 amino acids. CDR1 is SGHRS, CDR2 YFSETQ, per germline. J was trimmed by 4 bases and V by 0 bases; bases with no gene match: 6. For the CDR3, the DNA is TGCGCCAGCAGCTTGGCCTTATCGGGGGGAGAGACCCAGTACTTC. Translated, it gives CASSLALSGGETQYF.

CDR3 DNA sequence: TGTGCCAGCAGCACGGGGACAGAGTACGAGCAGTACTTC. Its translation: CASSTGTEYEQYF. The gene calls are TRBV9 and TRBJ2-7; TRBD1 aligns across 7 bases. The germline CDR1 and CDR2 sequences are SGDLS and YYNGEE. V lost 4 bases and J lost 4; bases outside the gene matches: 5. This CDR3 is built from 13 residues. Complete variable domain (other parts from reference TRBV9 and TRBJ2-7): DSGVTQTPKHLITATGQRVTLRCSPRSGDLSVYWYQQSLDQGLQFLIQYYNGEERAKGNILERFSAQQFPDLHSELNLSSLELGDSALYFCASSTGTEYEQYFGPGTRLTVT.

There are a few counts of this clonotype. The chain carries TRBV4-3 and TRBJ2-7; 8 bases are a match to TRBD1. This CDR3 is 14 amino acids long. Germline-derived CDR1 and CDR2 are LGHNA and YSLEER. The ends lost 2 bases at V and 7 bases at J; junction bases unmatched: 7. The CDR3 DNA sequence: TGCGCCAGCAGCCAAAGCGACAGGGGCGCGGAGCAGTACTTC. Translation gives CASSQSDRGAEQYF.

This clonotype was recorded a few times. V and J are TRBV24-1 and TRBJ2-5; TRBD1 matches at 7 bases. J was trimmed by 5 bases and V by 9 bases; bases with no gene match: 11. CDR1 and CDR2 from the germline V gene are KGHDR and SFDVKD. The CDR3 runs 14 residues. The CDR3 sequence: CATATVTGEETQYF. The CDR3 nucleotides are TGTGCCACCGCAACAGTTACAGGGGAGGAGACCCAGTACTTC.

The rearrangement uses TRBV20-1 and TRBJ2-3, with a tentative D call TRBD2 (5 bases). The CDR3 is 15 amino acids. Germline CDR1 DFQATT, CDR2 SNEGSKA (reference sequence). Trimming stripped 2 bases from V and 2 bases from J, with 14 bases between. The CDR3 DNA is TGCAGTGCTAGAAATCCTAGCATTGCCACAGATACGCAGTATTTT. This encodes CSARNPSIATDTQYF.

This clonotype turned up a few times. The rearrangement joins TRBV14 to TRBJ2-1; tentatively, D is TRBD2 (5 bases). V gave up 4 bases and J gave up 4 bases, with 11 bases separating them. The CDR3 spans 14 residues. Per the germline V gene, CDR1 is SGHDN and CDR2 is FVKESK. The CDR3: CASSRRAPYNEQFF. CDR3 coding DNA: TGTGCCAGCAGCCGGCGGGCACCATACAATGAGCAGTTCTTC.

Many counts were recorded for this clonotype. The V call is TRBV7-2, the J call TRBJ1-6; D call uncertain. Germline CDR1 and CDR2: SGHTA and FQGNSA. This CDR3 comprises 12 residues. With 1 base removed from V and 10 bases from J, the gap between germline ends came to 5 bases. CDR3 region: CASSLVGSPLHF. The CDR3 region has the DNA TGTGCCAGCAGCTTAGTGGGGTCACCCCTCCACTTT.

This clonotype was seen more than once but under ten times. This chain uses TRBV5-1 with TRBJ2-2, with 10 bases lining up with TRBD2. This CDR3 has 15 residues. Germline V gene data show CDR1 as SGHRS and CDR2 as YFSETQ. Trimming removed 4 bases from V and 2 bases from J; junction bases left unmatched: 2. CDR3 residues: CASSLAGDNTGELFF. In nucleotides, the CDR3 is TGCGCCAGCAGCCTAGCGGGGGATAACACCGGGGAGCTGTTTTTT.

This chain connects TRBV7-9 to TRBJ2-7; TRBD1 aligns across 9 bases. This CDR3 is 14 amino acids long. Unmatched junction bases numbered 2, after V lost 5 bases and J lost 0 bases. Germline V gene sequence: CDR1 SEHNR, CDR2 FQNEAQ (reference sequence). The CDR3 region has the DNA TGTGCCAGCAGCGCGGACAGGGGCTCCTACGAGCAGTACTTC. Translated: CASSADRGSYEQYF.

A few counts support this clonotype. This chain joins TRBV30 and TRBJ2-2; 7 bases are a match to TRBD2. The CDR3 runs to 13 residues. The germline CDR1 and CDR2 sequences are GTSNPN and SVGIG (reference sequence). Losses at the gene ends were 2 bases for V and 7 bases for J; bases not matched to a gene: 4. CDR3 sequence reads: CAWSSGEGGELFF. The CDR3 DNA sequence: TGTGCCTGGAGTTCGGGGGAGGGCGGGGAGCTGTTTTTT.

The V gene is TRBV7-2, the J gene TRBJ2-7, with TRBD1 matching over 7 bases. V shed 2 bases, J shed 6 bases, and the junction held 7 bases outside the gene matches. Germline V gene sequence: CDR1 SGHTA, CDR2 FQGNSA. The CDR3 loop spans 14 amino acids. The CDR3 coding sequence is TGTGCCAGCAGCTTAAGCTGGGACAGAGGCGAGCAGTACGTC. Translating gives CASSLSWDRGEQYV.

This clonotype was counted only a few times. This rearrangement joins TRBV5-1 to TRBJ2-1; the match to TRBD2 covers 10 bases. The CDR3 loop spans 14 amino acids. V trimming: 5 bases; J trimming: 9 bases; junction bases outside the gene matches: 8. Germline CDR1 is SGHRS and CDR2 is YFSETQ. CDR3 bases: TGCGCCAGCAGACCAAATCTAGCGGGGGTTGAGCAGTTCTTC. This gives the protein CASRPNLAGVEQFF.

This clonotype was counted many times. CDR3 sequence reads: CASSVEYPEGRYGYTF. The CDR3, as DNA: TGTGCCAGCAGCGTAGAATATCCGGAGGGCCGTTATGGCTACACCTTC. The chain has TRBV9 and TRBJ1-2; D not certain. The germline V gene has CDR1 SGDLS and CDR2 YYNGEE. The V end lost 0 bases, the J end lost 5 bases, and 17 bases lay between the germline ends. This CDR3 region has 16 residues.

This clonotype was seen more than once but under ten times. The J gene is TRBJ2-4, the V gene TRBV7-9; D remains ambiguous. The CDR3 is made up of 14 amino acids. Trimming left V 0 bases short and J 8 bases short, with 11 bases between. The V gene's germline CDR1 is SEHNR and CDR2 FQNEAQ (reference sequence). CDR3 DNA: TGTGCCAGCAGCTTAGCTCTAGGTCTCGACATTCAGTACTTC. Its protein is CASSLALGLDIQYF. Full variable domain (rest looked up from reference TRBV7-9 and TRBJ2-4): DTGVSQNPRHKITKRGQNVTFRCDPISEHNRLYWYRQTLGQGPEFLTYFQNEAQLEKSRLLSDRFSAERPKGSFSTLEIQRTEQGDSAMYLCASSLALGLDIQYFGAGTRLSVL.

This clonotype was observed a few times. The gene calls are TRBV27 and TRBJ2-3; TRBD1 aligns across 7 bases. V was clipped by 2 bases and J by 6 bases; unmatched bases: 5. The CDR3 consists of 14 residues. Germline CDR1 reads MNHEY; CDR2 reads SMNVEV (reference sequence). The CDR3 sequence is CASSLRGRGDTQYF. The CDR3 region has the DNA TGTGCCAGCAGTTTAAGGGGGCGAGGGGATACGCAGTATTTT.

The chain uses TRBV20-1 and TRBJ1-2, with a tentative D call TRBD1 (6 bases). The CDR3 is made up of 15 amino acids. Per germline, CDR1 DFQATT and CDR2 SNEGSKA (reference sequence). V was pared by 5 bases and J by 6 bases, with 22 bases between. The CDR3: CSARKRGEGSDGYTF. The DNA for the CDR3 is TGCAGTGCTCGGAAAAGGGGGGAAGGGTCCGATGGCTACACCTTC.

This clonotype turned up a few times. The chain combines TRBV7-9 with TRBJ2-3; D may be TRBD1 (6 bases). V lost 6 bases, J lost 4 bases, and 20 bases lay in between. CDR1 is SEHNR and CDR2 is FQNEAQ in the germline V gene (reference sequence). The CDR3 has 16 amino acids. DNA for the CDR3: TGTGCCAGCAGTTCTACCCCCAACAGGGCCCCAGATACGCAGTATTTT. Translating it yields CASSSTPNRAPDTQYF. The full variable domain, completed using reference TRBV7-9 and TRBJ2-3, is DTGVSQNPRHKITKRGQNVTFRCDPISEHNRLYWYRQTLGQGPEFLTYFQNEAQLEKSRLLSDRFSAERPKGSFSTLEIQRTEQGDSAMYLCASSSTPNRAPDTQYFGPGTRLTVL.

This clonotype has at least ten counts. The chain has TRBV7-2 and TRBJ2-5; D gene uncertain. This CDR3 contains 16 residues. CDR1 and CDR2 (germline): SGHTA, FQGNSA. V was cut by 2 bases and J by 5 bases, with 18 bases left in between. The CDR3 nucleotides read TGTGCCAGCAGCTTACTGGGCAGAATAGGCTCCGAGACCCAGTACTTC. Translation gives CASSLLGRIGSETQYF.

This clonotype has a handful of counts. Here the CDR3 DNA reads TGCGCCAGCAGCCAAGACCCCTCAGGGGTCGGGGATTCACCCCTCCACTTT. Translation: CASSQDPSGVGDSPLHF. This chain joins TRBV4-3 and TRBJ1-6; D perhaps matches TRBD1 (6 bases). CDR3 length equals 17 residues. Germline CDR1 LGHNA, CDR2 YSLEER. Trimming shortened V by 0 bases and J by 8 bases, and 17 bases separated the two germline ends.

This clonotype was counted ten times or more. J is TRBJ1-1 and V is TRBV5-6, with D maybe TRBD1 (6 bases). Germline CDR1 and CDR2: SGHDT and YYEEEE. V was pared by 3 bases and J by 3 bases, with 27 bases between. The CDR3 is 19 residues long. The CDR3 region has the DNA TGTGCCAGCAGCTCACTGACAGGCTCCAGAAGGGGAGCGGACACTGAAGCTTTCTTT. Its translation: CASSSLTGSRRGADTEAFF.

This clonotype was observed a handful of times. V and J are TRBV5-1 and TRBJ2-1; D gene uncertain. The CDR3 totals 13 residues. Germline assignment: CDR1 SGHRS and CDR2 YFSETQ. The V end lost 1 base, the J end lost 15 bases, and 17 bases lay between the germline ends. The CDR3 bases are TGCGCCAGCAGCTTGTCAGATCGGCGGAAGGCGTTCTTC. Translation: CASSLSDRRKAFF.

V usage is TRBV9 and J usage is TRBJ2-5, with TRBD2 identical over 9 bases. The ends lost 1 base at V and 2 bases at J; junction bases unmatched: 6. Germline loops: CDR1 SGDLS, CDR2 YYNGEE. The CDR3 has 16 amino acids. CDR3: CASSVRAGGQQETQYF. CDR3 nucleotide sequence: TGTGCCAGCAGCGTAAGGGCGGGGGGGCAACAAGAGACCCAGTACTTC.

The table lists this clonotype with a few counts. The chain recombines TRBV7-2 with TRBJ1-4, with D possibly TRBD1 on 5 matching bases. Germline V lookup: CDR1 SGHTA, CDR2 FQGNSA. CDR3 length: 14 amino acids. The V gene lost 6 bases and the J gene lost 3 bases, with 11 bases spanning the gap. The CDR3 loop is CASRMGVSNEKLFF. CDR3 nucleotide sequence: TGTGCCAGCAGAATGGGGGTGTCTAATGAAAAACTGTTTTTT.

This clonotype was seen only a few times. The V gene is TRBV6-5, the J gene TRBJ2-7; D gene uncertain. Between the trimmed V and J ends, which lost 0 bases and 0 bases, there was a span of 9 bases. The CDR3 extends over 15 amino acids. Germline CDR1 and CDR2: MNHEY and SVGAGI. CDR3 sequence reads: CASSYSDVSSYEQYF. The CDR3 DNA follows: TGTGCCAGCAGTTACTCGGACGTTAGCTCCTACGAGCAGTACTTC.

The rearrangement links TRBV7-3 to TRBJ1-2; tentative D call: TRBD1 (5 bases). CDR3 length equals 13 residues. CDR1 and CDR2 (germline): SGHTA, FQGTGA. The germline V and J ends were trimmed by 6 bases and 8 bases, with 16 bases remaining between them. This CDR3 is CASSRAQGEGYTF. In DNA form, the CDR3 reads TGTGCCAGCAGTCGGGCGCAGGGTGAGGGCTACACCTTC.

V usage is TRBV6-5 and J usage is TRBJ1-1; 8 bases match TRBD1. V trimming: 5 bases; J trimming: 4 bases; junction bases outside the gene matches: 15. CDR3 length: 17 amino acids. Germline CDR1 MNHEY, CDR2 SVGAGI. The CDR3 nucleotides read TGTGCCAGCAGTCCTCTTGGACAGGGAGTTTTCTCCACTGAAGCTTTCTTT. The encoded protein is CASSPLGQGVFSTEAFF.

V and J are TRBV6-2 or TRBV6-3 and TRBJ2-7; TRBD2 agrees at 7 bases. The J segment lost 0 bases and the V segment lost 1 base, leaving 3 bases of the junction unmatched. Germline assignment: CDR1 MNHEY and CDR2 SVGEGT. This CDR3 contains 15 residues. CDR3 in DNA: TGTGCCAGCAGTTACTGGAGCGGGGTCTCCTACGAGCAGTACTTC. The encoded protein is CASSYWSGVSYEQYF.

This clonotype was observed many times. The CDR3 protein is CASSLATGPGQANNEQFF. CDR3 sequence (DNA): TGCGCCAGCAGCTTGGCCACGGGGCCGGGACAGGCGAACAATGAGCAGTTCTTC. This rearrangement joins TRBV5-1 to TRBJ2-1; 8 bases are shared with TRBD1. J was trimmed by 5 bases and V by 0 bases; bases with no gene match: 13. CDR3 length: 18 amino acids. Per the germline V gene, CDR1 is SGHRS and CDR2 is YFSETQ.

The chain is built from TRBV20-1 and TRBJ2-7; 8 positions agree with TRBD1. CDR1 DFQATT and CDR2 SNEGSKA come from the germline V gene (reference sequence). V dropped 0 bases and J dropped 1; count of bases not matched to a gene: 5. CDR3 size: 15 residues. The CDR3 sequence: CSARDPRQGSYEQYV. Written as DNA, the CDR3 is TGCAGTGCTAGAGATCCAAGACAGGGGTCCTACGAGCAGTACGTC.